This T cell receptor beta chain is drawn from a study of T cells after yellow fever vaccination (dated 2019 in TCRdb). Context from the whole study: Memory subsets (EM, EMRA, CM and Tscm) were sorted on a BD FACS Aria III using CD3, CD45RA, CCR7 and CD95 staining. The SMART-Seq v4 Ultra Low Input RNA kit was used to prepare libraries from fractions with low cell numbers. Blood was collected at multiple timepoints before and after primary and secondary immunization, and bulk PBMC replicates and cell subsets were isolated. Two healthy male donors made up the cohort, one aged 18 to 29 years and the other aged 30 to 40 years. Memory subsets were sorted on days 0, 15 and 45 and at 18 months after primary vaccination, and on days 0, 15 and 45 after the 30-year booster. Bulk TCR alpha and beta repertoires were sequenced longitudinally to track T-cell clones before and after primary and booster YFV17D yellow fever vaccination.

To note about this clonotype: Within one base of it there is no much larger clone, and no base qualities were kept.

General findings and caveats noted by the study authors: Compared with the primary T-cell response, the secondary T-cell response was weaker but faster, peaking on day 5 rather than day 15. Most clones expanded after primary vaccination (approximately 96% of CD4 and approximately 90% of CD8) were re-detected after the booster, suggesting that broad memory maintenance occurred. A small share of clonotypes was detected in both CD4 and CD8 compartments, with the overlap likely arising from convergent recombination. Only two donors were included in the study, so the extent to which the findings can be generalized is limited. In the sorted memory subsets on day 0, nearly all of the vaccine-responding clonotypes fell below detection. Computational filtering was required because FACS-sorted repertoires could contain abundant contaminating clonotypes from the bulk population.

TCR cDNA was synthesized by 5'RACE template switching, which introduced a universal primer site and unique molecular identifiers. Priming of cDNA synthesis was performed from both the TCR alpha and TCR beta constant segments. Two PCR steps were used to amplify libraries, with sample barcodes and sequencing adapters being added in the second step. Libraries were sequenced on Illumina HiSeq 2500 (2x100 bp) or NovaSeq (2x150 bp). The source study handled its data this way. Demultiplexing of reads and collapsing into UMI consensus sequences were performed with MIGEC, and V(D)J alignment was carried out with MiXCR. Clonotypes responding to the vaccine were identified with edgeR on replicate PBMC samples, with the criteria of FDR below 0.01 and a log2 fold change above 5 up to day 15. Each bulk clonotype was labeled CD4 or CD8 based on which sequenced repertoire, CD4 or CD8, contained the clonotype at higher abundance. To estimate how each clone was distributed across memory phenotypes, clonotype frequencies in memory subsets were weighted by the numbers of FACS-sorted cells. Using fastp at Q25 and MiXCR, TCRdb reprocessed the public reads and kept productive beta chains. Every entry covers one CDR3 protein and lists the most common genes and DNA from its rows. The V and J calls reflect TCRdb's pipeline rather than the authors' work. The sample has tens of thousands of distinct CDR3 sequences on record, 6% to 8% of them singletons. The biggest ten clones account for 25% of the sample.

Trimming removed 2 bases from V and 4 bases from J, leaving 4 bases between the germline ends. The CDR3 runs 12 residues from the cysteine to the phenylalanine. The kept DNA is CDR3 alone, 36 bases in frame from the first base. CDR1 MDHEN and CDR2 SYDVKM are derived from the germline V gene. The treatment or condition label corresponds to: live attenuated yellow fever vaccine strain. A standard Ficoll-Paque protocol was used to isolate PBMCs from peripheral blood. For sorted memory subsets, RNA extraction was done with the RNeasy Micro Kit. This TCR was sampled from a man aged 25-45 years who received the YFV17D yellow fever vaccine. Material: PBMCs, either bulk or a sorted T-cell subset (CD4+, CD8+, memory, or dextramer-sorted; not recorded which), obtained on the day of the yellow fever booster vaccination. The rearrangement combines TRBV28 with TRBJ2-3, with no D gene named confidently. CDR3 protein: CASSLNADTQYF. In nucleotides, the sequence is TGTGCCAGCAGTTTAAACGCAGATACGCAGTATTTT.